The text below deals with one T cell receptor beta chain. The sample is drawn from a study of T cell responses to AZD1222 COVID-19 vaccine. Assay: immunoSEQ multiplex PCR; the TCRdb copy retains only in-frame clones and omits some. The profile covers around 150,000 clones, with approximately 92% appearing a single time and approximately 7% taken by the ten largest. Second-dose groups at about 4 or about 12 weeks were pooled. This CDR3 is built from 16 residues. With V trimmed by 4 bases and J by 1 base, 8 bases remained unmatched. Germline CDR1 SGHNT, CDR2 YYREEE (reference sequence). The sample was peripheral blood, taken 28 days after the second AZD1222 dose. The gene calls are TRBV5-4 and TRBJ1-5; 7 nucleotides line up with TRBD1. The TCR was taken from an adult who received the AZD1222 COVID-19 vaccine. The CDR3 DNA is TGTGCCAGCAGCGAGGGGGCAGGGAGAAGCAATCAGCCCCAGCATTTT. This codes for CASSEGAGRSNQPQHF.